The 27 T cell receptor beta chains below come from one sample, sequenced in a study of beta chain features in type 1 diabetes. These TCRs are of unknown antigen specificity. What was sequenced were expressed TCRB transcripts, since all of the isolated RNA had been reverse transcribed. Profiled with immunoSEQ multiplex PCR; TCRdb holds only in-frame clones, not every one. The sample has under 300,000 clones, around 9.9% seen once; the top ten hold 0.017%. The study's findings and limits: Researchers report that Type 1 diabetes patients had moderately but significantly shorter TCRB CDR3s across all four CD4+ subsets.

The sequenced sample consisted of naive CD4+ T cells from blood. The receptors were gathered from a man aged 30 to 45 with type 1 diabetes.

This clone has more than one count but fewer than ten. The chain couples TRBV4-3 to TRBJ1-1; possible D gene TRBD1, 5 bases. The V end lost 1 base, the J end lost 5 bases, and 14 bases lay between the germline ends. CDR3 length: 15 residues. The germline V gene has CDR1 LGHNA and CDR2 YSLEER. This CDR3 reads CASSQGPTVGTEAFF. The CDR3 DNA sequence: TGCGCCAGCAGCCAAGGTCCGACAGTAGGTACTGAAGCTTTCTTT.

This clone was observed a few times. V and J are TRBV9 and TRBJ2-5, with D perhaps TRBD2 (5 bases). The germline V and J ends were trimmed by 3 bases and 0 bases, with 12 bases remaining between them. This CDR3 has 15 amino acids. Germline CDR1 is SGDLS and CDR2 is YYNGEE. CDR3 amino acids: CASSGGVGYQETQYF. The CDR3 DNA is TGTGCCAGCAGCGGGGGAGTGGGGTACCAAGAGACCCAGTACTTC.

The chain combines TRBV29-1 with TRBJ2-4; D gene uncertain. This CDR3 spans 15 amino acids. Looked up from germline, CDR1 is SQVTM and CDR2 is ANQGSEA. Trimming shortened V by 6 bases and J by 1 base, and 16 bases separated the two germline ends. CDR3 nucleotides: TGCAGCGTCTTCAGCTGGAGTCAGGCCAAAAACATTCAGTACTTC. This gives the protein CSVFSWSQAKNIQYF.

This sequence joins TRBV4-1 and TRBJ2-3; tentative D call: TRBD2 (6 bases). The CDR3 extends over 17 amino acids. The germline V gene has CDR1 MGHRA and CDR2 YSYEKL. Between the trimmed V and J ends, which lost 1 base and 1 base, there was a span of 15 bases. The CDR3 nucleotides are TGCGCCAGCAGCCAAGGCCGTAGTGGCGGGGGCACAGATACGCAGTATTTT. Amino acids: CASSQGRSGGGTDTQYF.

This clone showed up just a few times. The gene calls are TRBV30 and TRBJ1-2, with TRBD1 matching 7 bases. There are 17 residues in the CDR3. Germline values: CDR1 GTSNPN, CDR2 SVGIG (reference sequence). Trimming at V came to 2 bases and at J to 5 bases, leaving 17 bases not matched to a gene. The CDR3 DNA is TGTGCCTGGAGTTCCTTCGGGATTCCGGACAGGAATTATGGCTACACCTTC. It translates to CAWSSFGIPDRNYGYTF. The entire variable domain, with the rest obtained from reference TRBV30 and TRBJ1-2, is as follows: SQTIHQWPATLVQPVGSPLSLECTVEGTSNPNLYWYRQAAGRGLQLLFYSVGIGQISSEVPQNLSASRPQDRQFILSSKKLLLSDSGFYLCAWSSFGIPDRNYGYTFGSGTRLTVV.

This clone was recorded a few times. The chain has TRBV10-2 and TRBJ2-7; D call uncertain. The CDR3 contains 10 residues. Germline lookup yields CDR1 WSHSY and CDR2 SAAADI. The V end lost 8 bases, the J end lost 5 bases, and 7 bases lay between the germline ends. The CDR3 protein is CASLDHEQYF. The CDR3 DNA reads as TGCGCCAGCCTAGACCACGAGCAGTACTTC.

The CDR3 bases are TGTGCCAGGTCGGGGGGGCCCAACAATGAGCAGTTCTTC. It specifies CARSGGPNNEQFF. The rearrangement uses TRBV6-1 and TRBJ2-1; 8 nucleotides align to TRBD2. CDR1 and CDR2 (germline): MNHNS, SASEGT. The CDR3 is 13 residues long. Trimming cost V 9 bases and J 5 bases; bases outside gene matches: 6.

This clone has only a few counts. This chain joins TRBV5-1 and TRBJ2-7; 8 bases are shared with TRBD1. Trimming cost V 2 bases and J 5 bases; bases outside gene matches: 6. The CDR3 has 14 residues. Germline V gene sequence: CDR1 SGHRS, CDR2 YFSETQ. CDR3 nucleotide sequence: TGCGCCAGCAGCTTCAGGACAGGGATGGACGAGCAGTACTTC. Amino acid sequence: CASSFRTGMDEQYF.

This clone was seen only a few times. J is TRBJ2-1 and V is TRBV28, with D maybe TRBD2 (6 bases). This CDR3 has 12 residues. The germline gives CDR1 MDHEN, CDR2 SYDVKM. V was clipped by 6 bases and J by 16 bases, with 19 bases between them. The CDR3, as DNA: TGTGCCAGCAGCCCCCCCGGGCGGGAATCATTCTTC. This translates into CASSPPGRESFF.

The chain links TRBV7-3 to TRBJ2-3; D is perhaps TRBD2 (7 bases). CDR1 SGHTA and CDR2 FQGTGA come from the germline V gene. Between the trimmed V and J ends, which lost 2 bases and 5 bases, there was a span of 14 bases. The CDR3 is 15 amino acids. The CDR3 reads CASSLGGGWGDTQYF. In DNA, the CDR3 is TGTGCCAGCAGCTTAGGCGGGGGCTGGGGAGATACGCAGTATTTT. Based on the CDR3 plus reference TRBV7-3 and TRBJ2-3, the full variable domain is GAGVSQTPSNKVTEKGKYVELRCDPISGHTALYWYRQSLGQGPEFLIYFQGTGAADDSGLPNDRFFAVRPEGSVSTLKIQRTERGDSAVYLCASSLGGGWGDTQYFGPGTRLTVL.

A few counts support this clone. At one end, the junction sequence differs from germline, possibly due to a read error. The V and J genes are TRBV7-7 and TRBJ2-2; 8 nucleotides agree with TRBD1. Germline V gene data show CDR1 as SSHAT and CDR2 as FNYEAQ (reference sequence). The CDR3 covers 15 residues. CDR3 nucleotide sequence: TGTGCTAGCAGCCTCAGGGGGCCGAACACCGGGGAGCTGTTTTTT. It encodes CASSLRGPNTGELFF.

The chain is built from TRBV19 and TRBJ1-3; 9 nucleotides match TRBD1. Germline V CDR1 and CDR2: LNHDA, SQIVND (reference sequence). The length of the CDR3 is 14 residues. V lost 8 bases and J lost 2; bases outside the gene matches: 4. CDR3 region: CASRRTGAGNTIYF. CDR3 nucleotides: TGTGCCAGTCGCCGGACAGGGGCTGGAAACACCATATATTTT.

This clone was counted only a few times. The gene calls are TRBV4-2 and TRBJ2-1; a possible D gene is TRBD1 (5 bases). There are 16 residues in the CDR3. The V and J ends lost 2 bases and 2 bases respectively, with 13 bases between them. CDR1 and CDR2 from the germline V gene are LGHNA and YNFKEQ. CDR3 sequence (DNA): TGTGCCAGCAGCCAAATAGGGGTGCGCACCTACAATGAGCAGTTCTTC. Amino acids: CASSQIGVRTYNEQFF.

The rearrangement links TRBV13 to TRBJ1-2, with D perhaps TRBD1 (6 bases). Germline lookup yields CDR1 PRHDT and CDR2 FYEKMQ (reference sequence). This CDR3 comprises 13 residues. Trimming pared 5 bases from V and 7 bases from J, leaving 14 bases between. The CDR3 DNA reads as TGTGCCAGCAGCGAACTCAGGGGTGCTGGCTACACCTTC. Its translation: CASSELRGAGYTF. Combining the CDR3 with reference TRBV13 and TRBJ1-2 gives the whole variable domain AAGVIQSPRHLIKEKRETATLKCYPIPRHDTVYWYQQGPGQDPQFLISFYEKMQSDKGSIPDRFSAQQFSDYHSELNMSSLELGDSALYFCASSELRGAGYTFGSGTRLTVV.

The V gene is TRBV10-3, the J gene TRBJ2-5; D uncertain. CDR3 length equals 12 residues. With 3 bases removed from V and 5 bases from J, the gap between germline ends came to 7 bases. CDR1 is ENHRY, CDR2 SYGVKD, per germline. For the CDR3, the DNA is TGTGCCATCAGTGAAAGTGGCGAGACCCAGTACTTC. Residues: CAISESGETQYF.

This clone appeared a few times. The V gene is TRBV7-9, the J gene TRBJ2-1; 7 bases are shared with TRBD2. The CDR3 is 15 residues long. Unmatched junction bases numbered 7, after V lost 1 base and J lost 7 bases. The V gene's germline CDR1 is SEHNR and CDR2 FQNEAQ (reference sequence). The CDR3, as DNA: TGTGCCAGCAGCTTAGGGAGTCCCGGGGGGAATGAGCAGTTCTTC. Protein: CASSLGSPGGNEQFF.

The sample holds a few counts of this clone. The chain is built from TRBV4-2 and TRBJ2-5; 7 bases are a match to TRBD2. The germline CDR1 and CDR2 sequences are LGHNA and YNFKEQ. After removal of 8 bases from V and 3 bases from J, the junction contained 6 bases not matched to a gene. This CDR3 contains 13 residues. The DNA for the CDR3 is TGTGCCAGCTCCCTCGGGGGGAAAGAGACCCAGTACTTC. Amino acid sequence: CASSLGGKETQYF.

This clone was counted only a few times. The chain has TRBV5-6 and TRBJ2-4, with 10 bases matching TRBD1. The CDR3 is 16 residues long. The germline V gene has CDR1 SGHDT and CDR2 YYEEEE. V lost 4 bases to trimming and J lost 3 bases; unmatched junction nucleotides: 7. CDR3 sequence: CASSPPGQGFKNIQYF. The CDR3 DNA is TGTGCCAGCAGCCCGCCGGGACAGGGGTTCAAAAACATTCAGTACTTC.

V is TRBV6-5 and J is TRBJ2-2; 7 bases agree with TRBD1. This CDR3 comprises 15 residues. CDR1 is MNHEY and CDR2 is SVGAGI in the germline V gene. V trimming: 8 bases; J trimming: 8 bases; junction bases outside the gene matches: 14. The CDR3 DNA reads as TGTGCCAGCGCCACTTGGACAGGCAGTTTTGGGGAGCTGTTTTTT. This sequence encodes CASATWTGSFGELFF.

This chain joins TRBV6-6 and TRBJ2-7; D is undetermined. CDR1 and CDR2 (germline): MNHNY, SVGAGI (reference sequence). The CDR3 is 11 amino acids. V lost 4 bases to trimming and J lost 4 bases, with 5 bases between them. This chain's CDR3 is CASSSYYEQYF. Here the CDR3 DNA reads TGTGCCAGCAGTTCTTATTACGAGCAGTACTTC.

DNA for the CDR3: TGCAGCGTTCAAGGTCCAGGGTCATCCTACGAGCAGTACTTC. Amino acid sequence: CSVQGPGSSYEQYF. The V gene is TRBV29-1, the J gene TRBJ2-7; D possibly corresponds to TRBD1 (5 bases). Trimming pared 5 bases from V and 1 base from J, leaving 15 bases between. This CDR3 is 14 amino acids long. The germline V gene has CDR1 SQVTM and CDR2 ANQGSEA.

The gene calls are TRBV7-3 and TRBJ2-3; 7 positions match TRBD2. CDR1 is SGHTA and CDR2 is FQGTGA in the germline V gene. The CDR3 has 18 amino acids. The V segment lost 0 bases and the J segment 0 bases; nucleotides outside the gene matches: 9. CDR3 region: CASSLTYQVAGSTDTQYF. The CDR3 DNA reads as TGTGCCAGCAGCTTAACCTATCAGGTAGCGGGTAGCACAGATACGCAGTATTTT.

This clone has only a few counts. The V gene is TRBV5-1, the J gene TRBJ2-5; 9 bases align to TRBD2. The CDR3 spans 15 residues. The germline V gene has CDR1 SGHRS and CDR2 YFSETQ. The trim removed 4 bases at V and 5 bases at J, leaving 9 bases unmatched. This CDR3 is CASSPVGLASETQYF. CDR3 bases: TGCGCCAGCAGCCCGGTGGGACTAGCATCTGAGACCCAGTACTTC.

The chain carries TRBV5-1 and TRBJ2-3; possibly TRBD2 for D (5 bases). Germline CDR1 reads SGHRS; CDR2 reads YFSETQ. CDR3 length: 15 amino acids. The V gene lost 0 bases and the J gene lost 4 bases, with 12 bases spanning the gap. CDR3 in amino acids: CASSLGASSADTQYF. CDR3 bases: TGCGCCAGCAGCTTGGGCGCTAGCTCGGCAGATACGCAGTATTTT.

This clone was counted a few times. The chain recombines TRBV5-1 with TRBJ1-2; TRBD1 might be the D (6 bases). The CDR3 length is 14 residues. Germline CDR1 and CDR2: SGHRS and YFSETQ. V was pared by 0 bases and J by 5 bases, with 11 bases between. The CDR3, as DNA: TGCGCCAGCAGCTTGGAAGGGACAATGTATGGCTACACCTTC. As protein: CASSLEGTMYGYTF. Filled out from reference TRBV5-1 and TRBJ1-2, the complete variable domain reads KAGVTQTPRYLIKTRGQQVTLSCSPISGHRSVSWYQQTPGQGLQFLFEYFSETQRNKGNFPGRFSGRQFSNSRSEMNVSTLELGDSALYLCASSLEGTMYGYTFGSGTRLTVV.

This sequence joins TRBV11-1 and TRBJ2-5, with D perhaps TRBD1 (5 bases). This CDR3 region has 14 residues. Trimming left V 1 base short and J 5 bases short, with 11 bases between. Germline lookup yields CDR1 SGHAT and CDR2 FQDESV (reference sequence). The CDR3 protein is CASSLGGASETQYF. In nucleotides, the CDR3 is TGTGCCAGCAGCTTAGGTGGGGCGTCGGAGACCCAGTACTTC.

The CDR3 nucleotides are TGCAGCGTTGTGTCCTGGACTAGCGGGGGTAAAGATACGCAGTATTTT. Protein sequence: CSVVSWTSGGKDTQYF. This chain uses TRBV29-1 with TRBJ2-3; 13 nucleotides align to TRBD2. The germline gives CDR1 SQVTM, CDR2 ANQGSEA. V lost 4 bases and J lost 5; bases outside the gene matches: 9. The CDR3 contains 16 residues.